The sequence of this T cell receptor beta chain was determined in a study of T cell repertoires in cytomegalovirus infection. TCRdb re-derived calls from the reads in MiXCR, one entry per CDR3 protein. The sample shows over 300,000 distinct CDR3 sequences, over 7.5% of them seen only once. This clonotype was detected a few times. V dropped 7 bases and J dropped 5 bases, with 17 bases sitting between them. In germline, CDR1 is MNHNY, CDR2 SVGAGI (reference sequence). The CDR3 is made up of 15 amino acids. The sample comprised PBMCs. This clonotype was sampled from a human donor in good health (CMV status not recorded). Some clones in this sample may be carry-over from other donors' samples. This rearrangement joins TRBV6-6 to TRBJ1-4; D remains unclear. Here the CDR3 reads CASTKPGGRNEKLFF. CDR3 bases: TGTGCCAGCACCAAACCGGGTGGGCGGAATGAAAAACTGTTTTTT.